Shown below are 5 T cell receptor beta chains from a single sample sequenced in a study of blood T cell repertoires in COVID-19. Generated by immunoSEQ multiplex PCR, the TCRdb table keeps only in-frame clones and is missing some. Found here are approximately 280,000 clones, around 85% of them singletons; the top ten hold roughly 2.6%. Sequencing was carried out using PBMCs or T cells enriched from blood (not recorded which). The receptor source for this set is a woman aged 45-65 years who had recovered from COVID-19.

This CDR3 is CASSLAGGQGDNYGYTF. DNA for the CDR3: TGTGCCAGCAGCTTAGCAGGGGGACAGGGAGATAACTATGGCTACACCTTC. This sequence joins TRBV7-6 and TRBJ1-2, with 9 nucleotides matching TRBD1. The CDR3 spans 17 residues. The V and J ends lost 0 bases and 1 base, in that order; junction bases with no gene match: 6. Germline V gene lookup returns CDR1 SGHVS and CDR2 FNYEAQ.

The chain employs TRBV2 and TRBJ1-3, with a weak D call TRBD1 (5 bases). Germline CDR1 SNHLY, CDR2 FYNNEI. The CDR3 totals 13 residues. V was clipped by 6 bases and J by 4 bases, with 10 bases between them. DNA for the CDR3: TGTGCCAGCAGACGACAGTCAGGAAACACCATATATTTT. Its translation: CASRRQSGNTIYF.

The CDR3: CASSAATRDRNTEAFF. The CDR3 DNA reads TGTGCCAGCTCAGCGGCAACCAGGGACAGAAACACTGAAGCTTTCTTT. This chain joins TRBV18 and TRBJ1-1; 7 bases map to TRBD1. Per germline, CDR1 KGHSH and CDR2 LQKENI. CDR3 length: 16 residues. The V gene end was trimmed by 5 bases and the J gene end by 2 bases; junction bases not matched to a gene: 11.

V is TRBV29-1 and J is TRBJ1-2, with TRBD1 matching 9 bases. This CDR3 has 14 amino acids. CDR1 SQVTM and CDR2 ANQGSEA come from the germline V gene. Trimming removed 2 bases from V and 7 bases from J; junction bases left unmatched: 8. DNA for the CDR3: TGCAGCGTTGAACCTCGCGGACAGGGGAGTGGCTACACCTTC. Translated: CSVEPRGQGSGYTF. Complete variable domain (other parts from reference TRBV29-1 and TRBJ1-2): SAVISQKPSRDICQRGTSLTIQCQVDSQVTMMFWYRQQPGQSLTLIATANQGSEATYESGFVIDKFPISRPNLTFSTLTVSNMSPEDSSIYLCSVEPRGQGSGYTFGSGTRLTVV.

The chain combines TRBV5-5 with TRBJ2-2, with 10 bases identical to TRBD2. The CDR3 covers 16 residues. The trim removed 0 bases at V and 7 bases at J, leaving 6 bases unmatched. The germline V gene encodes CDR1 SGHKS and CDR2 YYEKEE (reference sequence). The CDR3 nucleotides are TGTGCCAGCAGCTTGGGGACTAGCGGAACTGGCGGGGAGCTGTTTTTT. Translating gives CASSLGTSGTGGELFF.